This passage covers 11 T cell receptor beta chains from one sample sequenced in a study of T cells after yellow fever vaccination. TCRdb re-analysed the 5' RACE reads in MiXCR, keeping a single row per CDR3 protein. Of approximately 260,000 distinct CDR3 sequences in the sample, around 4.9% were seen once. Specimen: CD4+ T cells sorted from PBMCs, collected on the day of the yellow fever booster vaccination. The origin of the receptors is a man between 18 and 29 years old who received the YFV17D yellow fever vaccine.

In its sample, this clonotype was seen a few times. The J gene is TRBJ2-5, the V gene TRBV6-6; 14 bases fit TRBD2. This CDR3 contains 17 residues. J was trimmed by 5 bases and V by 2 bases; bases with no gene match: 7. CDR1 MNHNY and CDR2 SVGAGI come from the germline V gene (reference sequence). The CDR3 loop is CASSYATSGGARETQYF. In DNA form, the CDR3 reads TGTGCCAGCAGTTACGCGACTAGCGGGGGGGCCAGGGAGACCCAGTACTTC.

This clonotype was recorded many times. This rearrangement joins TRBV4-2 to TRBJ2-3, with D hard to call. Germline CDR1 reads LGHNA; CDR2 reads YNFKEQ. V shed 0 bases and J shed 2 bases, with 3 bases lying between them. This CDR3 is built from 13 residues. In nucleotides, the CDR3 is TGTGCCAGCAGCCAAGACTTCACAGATACGCAGTATTTT. Residues: CASSQDFTDTQYF.

Remarks on this clonotype: One junction end does not reproduce the germline sequence, and a read error may be involved. The rearrangement uses TRBV2 and TRBJ2-6, with D possibly TRBD1 on 5 matching bases. The CDR3 has 15 residues. From germline, CDR1 is SNHLY and CDR2 FYNNEI. The CDR3 sequence: CASSEAPRGAIVLTF. DNA of the CDR3: TGTGCCAGCAGTGAAGCGCCCCGTGGGGCCATCGTCCTGACTTTC.

This clonotype came up a few times. The chain couples TRBV6-5 to TRBJ1-2; 8 bases are shared with TRBD1. Germline V gene data show CDR1 as MNHEY and CDR2 as SVGAGI. J gave up 5 bases and V 2 bases, and 4 bases lay outside the gene matches. This CDR3 contains 14 residues. The CDR3 spells CASSYAQGGYGYTF. CDR3 DNA sequence: TGTGCCAGCAGTTACGCACAGGGGGGGTATGGCTACACCTTC.

This chain links TRBV7-3 with TRBJ1-2; D might be TRBD1 (6 bases). Trimming removed 5 bases at V and 8 bases at J, with 15 bases between. This CDR3 is 13 amino acids long. Germline-derived CDR1 and CDR2 are SGHTA and FQGTGA. The CDR3 spells CASSPKTGRGYTF. The CDR3 nucleotides are TGTGCCAGCAGCCCCAAGACAGGACGGGGCTACACCTTC.

The chain is built from TRBV15 and TRBJ2-5; weak D call: TRBD2 (5 bases). Looked up from germline, CDR1 is LNHNV and CDR2 is YYDKDF (reference sequence). CDR3 length: 14 residues. Between the trimmed V and J ends, which lost 3 bases and 4 bases, there was a span of 12 bases. This CDR3 reads CATSRRGLAETQYF. The CDR3 nucleotides are TGTGCCACCAGCAGGCGCGGGTTAGCAGAGACCCAGTACTTC.

This clonotype was recorded a few times. The chain uses TRBV5-1 and TRBJ2-7; 8 bases agree with TRBD2. CDR3 size: 15 residues. Germline V gene sequence: CDR1 SGHRS, CDR2 YFSETQ. Trimming at V came to 3 bases and at J to 0 bases, leaving 5 bases not matched to a gene. The CDR3 here is CASSSPREGSYEQYF. In DNA, the CDR3 is TGCGCCAGCAGCTCCCCACGGGAGGGCTCCTACGAGCAGTACTTC.

The J gene is TRBJ2-3, the V gene TRBV24-1; 7 positions agree with TRBD1. The CDR3 consists of 15 residues. V lost 4 bases and J lost 6; bases outside the gene matches: 9. Per germline, CDR1 KGHDR and CDR2 SFDVKD. The CDR3 loop is CATSDPTEGADTQYF. The CDR3 coding sequence is TGTGCCACCAGTGACCCTACCGAGGGGGCCGATACGCAGTATTTT.

This clonotype was counted many times. This chain uses TRBV29-1 with TRBJ2-5; D uncertain. The germline V gene has CDR1 SQVTM and CDR2 ANQGSEA. The CDR3 is 14 residues long. V was cut by 3 bases and J by 5 bases, with 16 bases left in between. The CDR3 DNA follows: TGCAGCGTTGAGCAGAGATCCCTCGGGGAGACCCAGTACTTC. Protein product: CSVEQRSLGETQYF. Full variable domain (missing parts from reference TRBV29-1 and TRBJ2-5): SAVISQKPSRDICQRGTSLTIQCQVDSQVTMMFWYRQQPGQSLTLIATANQGSEATYESGFVIDKFPISRPNLTFSTLTVSNMSPEDSSIYLCSVEQRSLGETQYFGPGTRLLVL.

This clonotype was counted between two and nine times. The chain couples TRBV2 to TRBJ1-1, with a possible D match to TRBD1 (6 bases). V gave up 5 bases and J gave up 3 bases, with 13 bases separating them. Germline CDR1 and CDR2: SNHLY and FYNNEI. There are 14 residues in the CDR3. CDR3 coding DNA: TGTGCCAGCAGTTATTCCCGGACAGACACTGAAGCTTTCTTT. Amino acids: CASSYSRTDTEAFF. The whole variable domain, filled in from reference TRBV2 and TRBJ1-1, reads EPEVTQTPSHQVTQMGQEVILRCVPISNHLYFYWYRQILGQKVEFLVSFYNNEISEKSEIFDDQFSVERPDGSNFTLKIRSTKLEDSAMYFCASSYSRTDTEAFFGQGTRLTVV.

At least ten counts were recorded for this clonotype. The rearrangement uses TRBV29-1 and TRBJ2-1; 7 bases are a match to TRBD2. Germline trimming cut 4 bases from V and 5 bases from J; bases unmatched to any gene: 20. The CDR3 loop spans 18 amino acids. Per the germline V gene, CDR1 is SQVTM and CDR2 is ANQGSEA. CDR3 in amino acids: CSVVVRASGILSNNEQFF. CDR3 DNA: TGCAGCGTTGTAGTAAGGGCCAGCGGGATCCTATCCAACAATGAGCAGTTCTTC.